Sequencing of this TCR beta chain was carried out in a study of blood T cell repertoires in COVID-19. Study at large: Researchers got acute and convalescent COVID-19 samples from the United States, Italy and Spain.

Profiling relied on immunoSEQ multiplex PCR, and the TCRdb table lists in-frame clones only, not all of them. The profile covers around 180,000 clones, with approximately 81% appearing a single time and roughly 18% taken by the ten largest. Germline V gene sequence: CDR1 LGHNA, CDR2 YNFKEQ. Trimming cost V 4 bases and J 3 bases; bases outside gene matches: 10. The CDR3 is 16 residues long. J is TRBJ1-1 and V is TRBV4-2, with 8 positions matching TRBD1. Sequenced material: peripheral blood. The clonotype was recovered from a person aged 70 to 85 with COVID-19, enrolled during active disease. The CDR3 spells CASSPTDRGDDTEAFF. CDR3 DNA: TGTGCCAGCAGCCCTACCGACAGGGGAGATGACACTGAAGCTTTCTTT.